The 24 T cell receptor beta chains below were found in one sample sequenced in a study of regulatory T cells in long-lasting Graves disease (dated by TCRdb to the early 2020s). According to the study, the label for this sample's time point signals: newly diagnosed GD, antithyroid drugs for less than 3 months. For both TCR sequencing and RNA sequencing, RNA was extracted from PBMCs in TRIzol. Receptors were amplified or captured by multiplex PCR. This sample was sequenced with an Illumina HiSeq 4000. CDR3 regions were amplified by Arm-PCR with iRepertoire HTBI primers to construct TCR beta libraries. The raw public data were reprocessed by TCRdb itself: fastp quality trimming at Q25, MiXCR clonotype calling, in-frame beta chains only. Rows are unified per CDR3 protein, each entry keeping the most common DNA and genes. The sample records about 370,000 distinct CDR3 sequences, around 16% of which are singletons. The top ten clones comprise 20% to 25% of the sample.

The starting material was peripheral blood mononuclear cells (PBMCs), obtained at new diagnosis, from a patient treated with antithyroid drugs. The receptor source for this set is a female donor with Graves disease.

In this sample, this clonotype turned up many times. The rearrangement joins TRBV28 to TRBJ1-5; D possibly corresponds to TRBD1 (5 bases). The germline V gene encodes CDR1 MDHEN and CDR2 SYDVKM. The V end was cut by 3 bases, the J end by 2 bases, with 11 bases between. CDR3 length: 15 residues. The CDR3 here is CASSLRGEGNQPQHF. The CDR3 bases are TGTGCCAGCAGTTTGCGGGGGGAAGGCAATCAGCCCCAGCATTTT.

This clonotype was recorded a few times. This chain links TRBV29-1 with TRBJ2-7, with 9 bases aligning to TRBD2. CDR1 and CDR2 from the germline V gene are SQVTM and ANQGSEA. The CDR3 consists of 15 residues. The V gene end was trimmed by 6 bases and the J gene end by 3 bases; junction bases not matched to a gene: 12. As DNA, the CDR3 is TGCAGCGTGGAATCGGGCGGGAGGGCCAACTACGAGCAGTACTTC. This sequence encodes CSVESGGRANYEQYF.

This clonotype was found many times. The chain combines TRBV7-3 with TRBJ2-1; 8 nucleotides agree with TRBD2. The CDR3 has 17 residues. J was trimmed by 0 bases and V by 1 base; bases with no gene match: 5. Looked up from germline, CDR1 is SGHTA and CDR2 is FQGTGA. CDR3 sequence: CASSLSPGGGSYNEQFF. For the CDR3, the DNA is TGTGCCAGCAGCTTAAGTCCGGGAGGGGGCTCCTACAATGAGCAGTTCTTC. The whole variable domain, filled in from reference TRBV7-3 and TRBJ2-1, reads GAGVSQTPSNKVTEKGKYVELRCDPISGHTALYWYRQSLGQGPEFLIYFQGTGAADDSGLPNDRFFAVRPEGSVSTLKIQRTERGDSAVYLCASSLSPGGGSYNEQFFGPGTRLTVL.

This clonotype was observed many times. The rearrangement joins TRBV28 to TRBJ2-1; 10 bases are shared with TRBD2. Per the germline V gene, CDR1 is MDHEN and CDR2 is SYDVKM. The CDR3 runs to 19 residues. V trimming: 2 bases; J trimming: 7 bases; junction bases outside the gene matches: 17. CDR3 bases: TGTGCCAGCAGTTTAGTTCCCTCTAGCGGGAGAAGGTCCCTAAATGAGCAGTTCTTC. Translated: CASSLVPSSGRRSLNEQFF.

Concerning this clonotype: A read error is possible here, since a much larger clone lies one base away. V is TRBV24-1 and J is TRBJ1-1; D may be TRBD1 (5 bases). The CDR3 loop spans 13 amino acids. Germline V CDR1 and CDR2: KGHDR, SFDVKD. The V end was cut by 3 bases, the J end by 5 bases, with 9 bases between. The CDR3 loop is CATSDEGRTEAFF. The CDR3 region has the DNA TGTGCCACCAGTGATGAGGGGAGGACTGAAGCTTTCTTT.

Many counts were recorded for this clonotype. The chain is built from TRBV2 and TRBJ2-5; 9 bases line up with TRBD1. This CDR3 comprises 16 residues. The germline V gene encodes CDR1 SNHLY and CDR2 FYNNEI. The V segment lost 3 bases and the J segment 4 bases; nucleotides outside the gene matches: 9. CDR3 DNA sequence: TGTGCCAGCAGTGATTCCCGACAGGGGGGTAGAGAGACCCAGTACTTC. This sequence encodes CASSDSRQGGRETQYF. Full variable domain (remainder filled in from reference TRBV2 and TRBJ2-5): EPEVTQTPSHQVTQMGQEVILRCVPISNHLYFYWYRQILGQKVEFLVSFYNNEISEKSEIFDDQFSVERPDGSNFTLKIRSTKLEDSAMYFCASSDSRQGGRETQYFGPGTRLLVL.

Remarks on this clonotype: This may stem from a read error, because a much larger clone lies one nucleotide away. This chain connects TRBV24-1 to TRBJ2-1; D call uncertain. The closer fit of TRBJ2-7 to the DNA end suggests the J call may be wrong. The CDR3 length is 11 residues. The germline CDR1 and CDR2 sequences are KGHDR and SFDVKD. In DNA form, the CDR3 reads TGTGCCACCATGAGGCTAAATGAGCAGTACTTC. This translates into CATMRLNEQYF.

Many counts were recorded for this clonotype. The CDR3 loop reads CASRKLAGSSYNEQFF. CDR3 DNA: TGTGCCAGCAGGAAACTAGCGGGGAGCTCCTACAATGAGCAGTTCTTC. The J gene is TRBJ2-1, the V gene TRBV2, with 10 bases matching TRBD2. The CDR3 is 16 amino acids. V dropped 6 bases and J dropped 0; count of bases not matched to a gene: 5. Germline CDR1 is SNHLY and CDR2 is FYNNEI.

This clonotype was seen ten or more times. The chain couples TRBV5-1 to TRBJ1-6; D uncertain. The CDR3 loop spans 12 amino acids. Germline CDR1 reads SGHRS; CDR2 reads YFSETQ. Trimming removed 0 bases at V and 8 bases at J, with 3 bases between. The CDR3 sequence: CASSLEHSPLHF. In DNA form, the CDR3 reads TGCGCCAGCAGCTTGGAGCATTCACCCCTCCACTTT.

The J gene is TRBJ2-5, the V gene TRBV7-9, with 7 bases identical to TRBD2. CDR1 is SEHNR and CDR2 is FQNEAQ in the germline V gene (reference sequence). After removal of 5 bases from V and 1 base from J, the junction contained 4 bases not matched to a gene. This CDR3 contains 14 residues. In DNA, the CDR3 is TGTGCCAGCAGCCGGGGCGGGGGCCAAGAGACCCAGTACTTC. It is translated as CASSRGGGQETQYF.

Note on this clonotype: This may arise from a read error, as a much more abundant clone is one base away. The rearrangement links TRBV5-5 to TRBJ1-5; 9 positions match TRBD1. In germline, CDR1 is SGHKS, CDR2 YYEKEE (reference sequence). The CDR3 is 15 residues long. CDR3 nucleotide sequence: TGTGCCAGCAGCTTTATACAGGGGGCAAATCGGCCCCAGCATTTT. It codes for CASSFIQGANRPQHF. The entire variable domain, with the rest obtained from reference TRBV5-5 and TRBJ1-5, is as follows: DAGVTQSPTHLIKTRGQQVTLRCSPISGHKSVSWYQQVLGQGPQFIFQYYEKEERGRGNFPDRFSARQFPNYSSELNVNALLLGDSALYLCASSFIQGANRPQHFGDGTRLSIL.

This clonotype was found a few times. The CDR3 loop is CASSWRGYNSPLHF. CDR3 nucleotide sequence: TGCGCCAGCAGCTGGAGGGGGTATAATTCACCCCTCCACTTT. This chain links TRBV5-1 with TRBJ1-6; D is possibly TRBD1 (6 bases). Germline CDR1 and CDR2: SGHRS and YFSETQ. Trimming took off 3 bases at V and 4 bases at J, with 8 bases between the two ends. The CDR3 covers 14 residues.

In DNA form, the CDR3 reads TGCAGCGGCGGGACTAGTCTCTACGAGCAGTACTTC. It specifies CSGGTSLYEQYF. J is TRBJ2-7 and V is TRBV29-1, with TRBD2 identical over 8 bases. CDR1 and CDR2 (germline): SQVTM, ANQGSEA. CDR3 size: 12 residues. Trimming took 7 bases from V and 3 from J; bases not matched to a gene: 5.

This clonotype has ten or more counts. The J gene is TRBJ2-7, the V gene TRBV28; no clear D. The ends were cut back, 2 bases at V and 3 bases at J, with 8 bases in the middle. Per the germline V gene, CDR1 is MDHEN and CDR2 is SYDVKM. The CDR3 runs 13 residues. As DNA, the CDR3 is TGTGCCAGCAGTTTACACTTACACTACGAGCAGTACTTC. Amino acid sequence: CASSLHLHYEQYF.

This clonotype was found many times. This chain joins TRBV7-9 and TRBJ2-5, with a tentative D call TRBD2 (5 bases). CDR3 length: 15 amino acids. CDR1 and CDR2 from the germline V gene are SEHNR and FQNEAQ (reference sequence). Trimming stripped 5 bases from V and 2 bases from J, with 15 bases between. CDR3 protein: CASSVRYGVQETQYF. The CDR3 region has the DNA TGTGCCAGCAGCGTCCGTTACGGGGTACAAGAGACCCAGTACTTC.

This clonotype has at least ten counts. This chain links TRBV28 with TRBJ1-2; D is uncertain. Trimming removed 5 bases at V and 8 bases at J, with 18 bases between. CDR1 is MDHEN, CDR2 SYDVKM, per germline. This CDR3 spans 14 amino acids. CDR3 bases: TGTGCCAGCAGTCTACCCCCGCTTGCCCGGGGCTACACCTTC. Its protein product is CASSLPPLARGYTF.

This clonotype was detected ten times or more. The chain joins TRBV20-1 to TRBJ1-1; 7 bases fit TRBD1. V lost 4 bases to trimming and J lost 5 bases; unmatched junction nucleotides: 7. This CDR3 comprises 13 residues. CDR1 is DFQATT, CDR2 SNEGSKA, per germline (reference sequence). The CDR3 coding sequence is TGCAGTGCTAAGGGGGCTCAGCGGACTGAAGCTTTCTTT. Translating gives CSAKGAQRTEAFF.

At least ten counts were recorded for this clonotype. The chain carries TRBV20-1 and TRBJ2-7; 7 positions match TRBD2. CDR3 length equals 15 residues. Per the germline V gene, CDR1 is DFQATT and CDR2 is SNEGSKA (reference sequence). V was clipped by 6 bases and J by 2 bases; unmatched bases: 13. This CDR3 is CSASPPGAGTYEQYF. CDR3 DNA: TGCAGTGCCTCCCCCCCTGGAGCGGGGACCTACGAGCAGTACTTC.

This clonotype was seen at least ten times. The V call is TRBV20-1, the J call TRBJ2-6; D possibly corresponds to TRBD1 (5 bases). V was trimmed by 6 bases and J by 0 bases, leaving 9 bases between them. Germline V lookup: CDR1 DFQATT, CDR2 SNEGSKA (reference sequence). The CDR3 length is 14 residues. CDR3 amino acids: CSASDSSGANVLTF. CDR3 DNA sequence: TGCAGTGCCTCAGACAGCTCTGGGGCCAACGTCCTGACTTTC.

Only a few counts were recorded for this clonotype. The gene calls are TRBV11-3 and TRBJ2-7; 8 bases are shared with TRBD1. The germline CDR1 and CDR2 sequences are SGHNT and YENEEA. This CDR3 is built from 12 residues. Trimming at V came to 8 bases and at J to 7 bases, leaving 7 bases not matched to a gene. CDR3 bases: TGTGCCAGCGACAGGGGTATAGAGGAGCAGTACTTC. It is translated as CASDRGIEEQYF. Filled out from reference TRBV11-3 and TRBJ2-7, the complete variable domain reads EAGVVQSPRYKIIEKKQPVAFWCNPISGHNTLYWYLQNLGQGPELLIRYENEEAVDDSQLPKDRFSAERLKGVDSTLKIQPAELGDSAVYLCASDRGIEEQYFGPGTRLTVT.

In this sample, this clonotype turned up a few times. The J gene is TRBJ2-1, the V gene TRBV7-2; D is tentatively TRBD1 or TRBD2 (6 bases each). With 5 bases removed from V and 0 bases from J, the gap between germline ends came to 14 bases. The CDR3 is 16 amino acids. Looked up from germline, CDR1 is SGHTA and CDR2 is FQGNSA. In nucleotides, the CDR3 is TGTGCCAGCAGCGGTCTTAGGGGGGTCTCCTACAATGAGCAGTTCTTC. Translation: CASSGLRGVSYNEQFF.

This clonotype was observed at least ten times. This chain joins TRBV20-1 and TRBJ2-5, with 7 nucleotides matching TRBD1. Per the germline V gene, CDR1 is DFQATT and CDR2 is SNEGSKA (reference sequence). Losses at the gene ends were 0 bases for V and 5 bases for J; bases not matched to a gene: 15. The CDR3 is 17 amino acids. The CDR3 DNA sequence: TGCAGTGCTAGAGATTATATACCGGGACAGTCGGCGGAGACCCAGTACTTC. The encoded protein is CSARDYIPGQSAETQYF.

This clonotype occurred many times. The chain couples TRBV20-1 to TRBJ2-3, with D perhaps matching TRBD2 (7 bases). The CDR3 totals 15 residues. The V gene lost 6 bases and the J gene lost 1 base, with 17 bases spanning the gap. Germline assignment: CDR1 DFQATT and CDR2 SNEGSKA (reference sequence). The CDR3 DNA is TGCAGTGCCCGGAGTTGGGGGGGCCGCACAGATACGCAGTATTTT. Translating it yields CSARSWGGRTDTQYF.

This clonotype has a handful of counts. The chain recombines TRBV6-2 or TRBV6-3 with TRBJ2-3; D is undetermined. The CDR3 has 11 amino acids. V was clipped by 9 bases and J by 5 bases, with 9 bases between them. Germline V CDR1 and CDR2: MNHEY, SVGEGT. In DNA, the CDR3 is TGTGCCAGTTCACACGGAGATACGCAGTATTTT. Translated, it gives CASSHGDTQYF.